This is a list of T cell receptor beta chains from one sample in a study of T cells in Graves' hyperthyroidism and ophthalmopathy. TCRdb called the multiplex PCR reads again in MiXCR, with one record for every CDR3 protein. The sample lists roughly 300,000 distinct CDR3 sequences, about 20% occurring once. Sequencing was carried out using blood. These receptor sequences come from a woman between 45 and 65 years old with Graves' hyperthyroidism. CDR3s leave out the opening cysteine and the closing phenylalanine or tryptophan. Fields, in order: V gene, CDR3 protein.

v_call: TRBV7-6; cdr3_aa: ASRPLGATEAF
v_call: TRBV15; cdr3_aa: ATSRPGRETQY
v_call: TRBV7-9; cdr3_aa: ASSLAGGPFQQF
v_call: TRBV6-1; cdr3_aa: ASSELLSSYEQY
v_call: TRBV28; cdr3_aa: ASGRTGYGYT
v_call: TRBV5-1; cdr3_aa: ASSLGGYSSYNEQF
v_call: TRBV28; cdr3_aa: ASFPTGGERNIQY
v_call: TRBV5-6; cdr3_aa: ASSLGGRYNEQF
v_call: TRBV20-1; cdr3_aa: SARDGQGPQETQY
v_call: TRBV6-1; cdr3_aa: ASSANQGGELF
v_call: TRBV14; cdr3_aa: ASSQDTGERGYT
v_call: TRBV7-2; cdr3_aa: ASSRRLAGSYEQF
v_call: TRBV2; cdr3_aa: ASSGDRDTMNTEAF
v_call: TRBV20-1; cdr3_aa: SARAVSKGEQF
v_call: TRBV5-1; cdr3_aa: ASTSHNEQF
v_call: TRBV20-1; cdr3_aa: SARGKGGEKLF
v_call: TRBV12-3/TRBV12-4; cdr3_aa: ASRVREGTEAF
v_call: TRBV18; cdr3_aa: ASSRERVSTDTQY
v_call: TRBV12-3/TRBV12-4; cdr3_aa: ASSFLAGDEQY
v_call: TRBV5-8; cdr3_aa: ASSPSGRGYGYT
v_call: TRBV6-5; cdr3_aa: ASSYANPTGRTEAF
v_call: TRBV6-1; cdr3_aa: ASSQRGRGTDTQY
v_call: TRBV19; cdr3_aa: ASSSGLRGRTEAF
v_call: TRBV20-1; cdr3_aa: SASRDNSEKLF
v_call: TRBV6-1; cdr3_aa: ASSPGQKMNEKLF
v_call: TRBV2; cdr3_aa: ASSEVGGRYEQY
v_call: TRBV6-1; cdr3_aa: ASSLRANQASNQPQH
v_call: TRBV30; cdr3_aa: ASARGGSPYEQY
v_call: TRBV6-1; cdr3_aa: ASRRDYLNTGELF
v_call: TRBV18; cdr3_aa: ASSPLPLAGTGNTQY
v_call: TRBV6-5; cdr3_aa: ASSYVGRYYT
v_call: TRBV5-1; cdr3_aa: ASSLGGPATEAF
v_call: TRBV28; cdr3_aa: ASTPGLNNSPLH
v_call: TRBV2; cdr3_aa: ASSDGRARTDTQY
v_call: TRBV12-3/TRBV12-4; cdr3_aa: VSSLPSGGQETQY
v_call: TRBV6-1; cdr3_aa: ASSYEGQVGRDTQY
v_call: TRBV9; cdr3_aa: ASSVDGTTSIDEQF
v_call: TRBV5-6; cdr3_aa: ASSRDTGELF
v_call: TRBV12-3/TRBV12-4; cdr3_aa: ASGLAGGNSGANVLT
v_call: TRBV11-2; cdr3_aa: ASSLDRYNEAF
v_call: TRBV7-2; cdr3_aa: ASSFYQGGEQY
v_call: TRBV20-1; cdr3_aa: SARDLTGGGYGYT
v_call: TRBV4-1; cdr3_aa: ASSQGRDKSGGYT
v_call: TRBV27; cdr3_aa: ASSLRGAQETQY
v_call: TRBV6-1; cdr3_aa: ASSSPPQGAWEKLF
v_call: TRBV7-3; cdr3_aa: ASSPTGGRNIQY
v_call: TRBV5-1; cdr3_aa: ASSLNTLNTEAF
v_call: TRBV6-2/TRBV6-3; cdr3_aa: ASTGTGAYEQY